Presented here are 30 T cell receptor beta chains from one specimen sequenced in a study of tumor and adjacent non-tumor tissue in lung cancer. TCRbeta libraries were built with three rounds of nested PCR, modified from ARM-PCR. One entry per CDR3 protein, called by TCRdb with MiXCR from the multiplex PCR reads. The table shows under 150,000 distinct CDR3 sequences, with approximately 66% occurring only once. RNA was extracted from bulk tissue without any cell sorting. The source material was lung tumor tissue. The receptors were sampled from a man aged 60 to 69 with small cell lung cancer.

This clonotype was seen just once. The CDR3 coding sequence is TGTGCCTGGAGTCGCGGACTAGCAGGAGGCAGGGCGGAGACCCAGTACTTC. It translates to CAWSRGLAGGRAETQYF. The genes are TRBV30 and TRBJ2-5; 8 positions agree with TRBD2. CDR3 size: 17 residues. The germline gives CDR1 GTSNPN, CDR2 SVGIG (reference sequence). V was clipped by 2 bases and J by 5 bases; unmatched bases: 16.

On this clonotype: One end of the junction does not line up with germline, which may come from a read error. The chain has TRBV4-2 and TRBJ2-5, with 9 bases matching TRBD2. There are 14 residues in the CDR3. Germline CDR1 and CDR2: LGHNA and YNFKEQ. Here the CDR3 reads CASSQDVAGESQYF. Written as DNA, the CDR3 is TGTGCCAGCAGTCAAGATGTAGCGGGGGAGTCCCAGTACTTC.

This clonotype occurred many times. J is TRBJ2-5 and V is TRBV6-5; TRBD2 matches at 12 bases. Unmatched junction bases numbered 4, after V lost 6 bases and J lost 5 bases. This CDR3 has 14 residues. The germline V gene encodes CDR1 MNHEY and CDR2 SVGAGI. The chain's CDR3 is CASRRLAGVETQYF. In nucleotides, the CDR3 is TGTGCCAGCAGAAGACTAGCGGGAGTTGAGACCCAGTACTTC.

The CDR3 region is CAWSVGGFGYQPQHF. CDR3 nucleotides: TGTGCCTGGAGTGTAGGGGGGTTTGGGTATCAGCCCCAGCATTTT. The gene calls are TRBV30 and TRBJ1-5, with D possibly matching TRBD1 (6 bases). This CDR3 has 15 residues. CDR1 is GTSNPN, CDR2 SVGIG, per germline (reference sequence). Trimming removed 0 bases from V and 5 bases from J, with 14 bases in between.

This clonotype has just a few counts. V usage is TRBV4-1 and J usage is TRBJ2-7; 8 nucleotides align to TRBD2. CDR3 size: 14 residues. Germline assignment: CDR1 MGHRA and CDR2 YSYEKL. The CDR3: CASSQNSGAPVQYV. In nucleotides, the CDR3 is TGTGCCAGCAGCCAAAATAGCGGGGCACCGGTGCAGTACGTC.

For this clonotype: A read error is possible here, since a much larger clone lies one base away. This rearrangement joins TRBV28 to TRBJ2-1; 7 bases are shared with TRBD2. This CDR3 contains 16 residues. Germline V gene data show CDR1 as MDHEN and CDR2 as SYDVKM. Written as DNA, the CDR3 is TGTGACAGCAGTTTATCTTGGGGCGGGAGTGTTAATGAGCAGTTCTTC. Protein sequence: CDSSLSWGGSVNEQFF.

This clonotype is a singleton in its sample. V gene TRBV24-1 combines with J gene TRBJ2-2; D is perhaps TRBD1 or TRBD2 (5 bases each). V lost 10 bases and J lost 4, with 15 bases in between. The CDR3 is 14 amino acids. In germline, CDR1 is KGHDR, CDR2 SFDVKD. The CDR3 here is CATRQGVPTGELFF. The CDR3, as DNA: TGTGCCACTAGGCAGGGAGTTCCCACCGGGGAGCTGTTTTTT.

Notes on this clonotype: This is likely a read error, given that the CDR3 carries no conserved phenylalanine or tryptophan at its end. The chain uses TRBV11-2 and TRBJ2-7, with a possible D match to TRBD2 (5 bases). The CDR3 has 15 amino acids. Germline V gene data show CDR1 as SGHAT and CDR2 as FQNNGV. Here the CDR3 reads CASNLEAGVSYEQYL. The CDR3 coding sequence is TGTGCCAGCAACTTAGAGGCGGGTGTCTCCTACGAGCAGTACTTA.

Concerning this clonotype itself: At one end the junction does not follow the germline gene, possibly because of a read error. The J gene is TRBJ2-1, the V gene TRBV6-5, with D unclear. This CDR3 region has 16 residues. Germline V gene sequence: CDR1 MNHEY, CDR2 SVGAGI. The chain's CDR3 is CASSYIGSPSHNEHFF. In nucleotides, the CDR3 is TGTGCCAGCAGTTACATCGGATCCCCCTCCCACAATGAGCACTTCTTC.

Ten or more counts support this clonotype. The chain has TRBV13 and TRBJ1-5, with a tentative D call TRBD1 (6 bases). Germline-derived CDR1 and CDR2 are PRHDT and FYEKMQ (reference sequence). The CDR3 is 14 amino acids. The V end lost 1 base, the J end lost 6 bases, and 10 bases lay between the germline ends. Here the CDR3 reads CASSLAGVGQPQHF. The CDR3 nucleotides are TGTGCCAGCAGCTTAGCAGGGGTGGGTCAGCCCCAGCATTTT.

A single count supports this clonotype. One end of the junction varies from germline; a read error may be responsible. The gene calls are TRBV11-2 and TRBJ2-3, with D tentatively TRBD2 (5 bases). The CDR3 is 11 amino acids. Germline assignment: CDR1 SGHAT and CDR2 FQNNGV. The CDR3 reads CASGALDTQCF. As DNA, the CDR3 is TGTGCCAGCGGCGCACTAGATACGCAGTGTTTC.

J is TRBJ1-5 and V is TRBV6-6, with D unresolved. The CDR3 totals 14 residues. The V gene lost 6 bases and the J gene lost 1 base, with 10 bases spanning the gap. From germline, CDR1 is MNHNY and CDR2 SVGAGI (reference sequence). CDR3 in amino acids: CASSPAGSNQPQHF. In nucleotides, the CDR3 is TGTGCCAGCAGCCCAGCCGGGAGCAATCAGCCCCAGCATTTT.

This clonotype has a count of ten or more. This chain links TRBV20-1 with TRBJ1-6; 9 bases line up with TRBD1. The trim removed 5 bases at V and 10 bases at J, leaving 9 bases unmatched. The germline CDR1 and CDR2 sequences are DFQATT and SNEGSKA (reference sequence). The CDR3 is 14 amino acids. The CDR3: CSAATGQGESPLHF. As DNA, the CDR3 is TGCAGTGCTGCCACGGGACAGGGCGAGTCACCCCTCCACTTT.

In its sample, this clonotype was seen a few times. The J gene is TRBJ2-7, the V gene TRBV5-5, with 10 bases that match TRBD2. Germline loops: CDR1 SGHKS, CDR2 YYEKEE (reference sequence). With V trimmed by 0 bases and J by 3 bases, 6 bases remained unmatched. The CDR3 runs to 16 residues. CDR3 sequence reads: CASSLVSGRTLYEQYV. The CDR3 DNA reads TGTGCCAGCAGCTTGGTTAGCGGGAGGACCCTCTACGAGCAGTACGTC.

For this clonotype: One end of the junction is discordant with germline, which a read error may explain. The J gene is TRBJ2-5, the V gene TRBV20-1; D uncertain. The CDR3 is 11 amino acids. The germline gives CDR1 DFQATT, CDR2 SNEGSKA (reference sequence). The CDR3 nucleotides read TGCAGTGCTGTCGCACGGTGGACCCTGTACTTC. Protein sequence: CSAVARWTLYF.

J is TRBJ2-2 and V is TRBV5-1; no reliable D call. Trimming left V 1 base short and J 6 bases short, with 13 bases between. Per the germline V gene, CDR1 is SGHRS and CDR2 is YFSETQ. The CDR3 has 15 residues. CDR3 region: CASSLCGARAGELFF. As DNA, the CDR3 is TGCGCCAGCAGCTTGTGCGGTGCTAGGGCCGGGGAGCTGTTTTTT.

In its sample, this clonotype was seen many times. The CDR3 region has the DNA TGCGCCAGCAGTCGATCCTGCTTAGGGGAGACTAACTCCTACGAGCAGTACGTC. It is translated as CASSRSCLGETNSYEQYV. The chain joins TRBV23-1 to TRBJ2-7; perhaps D is TRBD1 or TRBD2 (5 bases each). TRBV23-1 is identified as an open reading frame with a role that is uncertain. V shed 4 bases and J shed 0 bases, with 22 bases lying between them. CDR3 length equals 18 residues.

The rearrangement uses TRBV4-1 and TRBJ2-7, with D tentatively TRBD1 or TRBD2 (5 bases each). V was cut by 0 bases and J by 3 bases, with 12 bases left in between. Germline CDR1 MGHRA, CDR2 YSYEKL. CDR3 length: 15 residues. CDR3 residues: CASSQDLGDYYEQYV. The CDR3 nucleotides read TGCGCCAGCAGCCAAGATTTGGGGGATTACTACGAGCAGTACGTC.

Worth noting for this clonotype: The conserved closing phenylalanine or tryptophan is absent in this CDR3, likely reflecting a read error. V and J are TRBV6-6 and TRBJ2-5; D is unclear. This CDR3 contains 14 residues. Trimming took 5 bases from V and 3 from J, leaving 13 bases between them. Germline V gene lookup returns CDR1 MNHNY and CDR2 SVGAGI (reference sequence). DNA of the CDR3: TGTGCCAGCAGTCGACTGAGCCTGGAAGAGACCCAGTACATC. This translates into CASSRLSLEETQYI.

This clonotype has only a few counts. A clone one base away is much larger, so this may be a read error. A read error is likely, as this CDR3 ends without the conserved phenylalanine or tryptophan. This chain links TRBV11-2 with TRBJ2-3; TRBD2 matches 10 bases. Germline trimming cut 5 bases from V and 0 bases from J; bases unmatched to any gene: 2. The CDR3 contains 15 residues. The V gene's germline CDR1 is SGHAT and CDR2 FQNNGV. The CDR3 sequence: CASSPTSGSTDTQYL. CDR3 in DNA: TGTGCCAGCAGCCCGACTAGCGGGAGCACAGATACGCAGTATTTA.

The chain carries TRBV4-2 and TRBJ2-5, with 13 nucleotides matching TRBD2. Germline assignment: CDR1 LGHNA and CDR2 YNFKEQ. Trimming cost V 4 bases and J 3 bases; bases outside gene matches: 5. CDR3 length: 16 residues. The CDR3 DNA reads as TGTGCCAGCAGCCCCTCGACTAGCGGGAGGAAAGAGACCCAGTACTTC. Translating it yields CASSPSTSGRKETQYF.

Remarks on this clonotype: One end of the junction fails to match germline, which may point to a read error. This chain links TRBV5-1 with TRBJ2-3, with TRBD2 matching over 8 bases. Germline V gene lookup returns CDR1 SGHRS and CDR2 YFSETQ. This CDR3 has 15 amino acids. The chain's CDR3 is CASSVGTRFSDTQYF. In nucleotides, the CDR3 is TGTGCCAGCAGCGTCGGGACTAGATTTTCGGATACGCAGTATTTT.

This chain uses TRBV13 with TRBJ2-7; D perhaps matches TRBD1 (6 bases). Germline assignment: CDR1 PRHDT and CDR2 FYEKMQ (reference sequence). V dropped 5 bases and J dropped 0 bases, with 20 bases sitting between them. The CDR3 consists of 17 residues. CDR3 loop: CASSPPRTEKLSYEQYF. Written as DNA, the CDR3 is TGTGCCAGCAGCCCACCCCGGACAGAAAAACTCTCCTACGAGCAGTACTTC. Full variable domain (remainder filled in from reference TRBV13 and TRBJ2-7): AAGVIQSPRHLIKEKRETATLKCYPIPRHDTVYWYQQGPGQDPQFLISFYEKMQSDKGSIPDRFSAQQFSDYHSELNMSSLELGDSALYFCASSPPRTEKLSYEQYFGPGTRLTVT.

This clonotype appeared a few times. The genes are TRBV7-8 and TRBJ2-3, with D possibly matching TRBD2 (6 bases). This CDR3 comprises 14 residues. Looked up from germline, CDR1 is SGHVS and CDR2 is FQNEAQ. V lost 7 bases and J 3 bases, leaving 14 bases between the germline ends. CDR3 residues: CASNRRGATDTQYF. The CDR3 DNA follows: TGTGCCAGCAACCGGCGGGGCGCTACAGATACGCAGTATTTT. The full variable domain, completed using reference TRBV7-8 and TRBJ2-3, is GAGVSQSPRYKVAKRGQDVALRCDPISGHVSLFWYQQALGQGPEFLTYFQNEAQLDKSGLPSDRFFAERPEGSVSTLKIQRTQQEDSAVYLCASNRRGATDTQYFGPGTRLTVL.

CDR3 sequence reads: CASSPSGSLAGELFF. Here the CDR3 DNA reads TGTGCCAGCAGCCCTAGCGGGAGTTTGGCCGGGGAGCTGTTTTTT. The chain has TRBV5-4 and TRBJ2-2; 10 nucleotides match TRBD2. Trimming removed 4 bases from V and 6 bases from J; junction bases left unmatched: 6. CDR1 and CDR2 from the germline V gene are SGHNT and YYREEE (reference sequence). CDR3 size: 15 residues.

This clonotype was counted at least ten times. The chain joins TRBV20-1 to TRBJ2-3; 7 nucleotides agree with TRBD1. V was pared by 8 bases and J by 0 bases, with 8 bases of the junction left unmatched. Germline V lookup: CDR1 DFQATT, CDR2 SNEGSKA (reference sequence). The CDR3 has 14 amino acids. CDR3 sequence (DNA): TGCAGTCTTCTGGGACAGCCTAGCACAGATACGCAGTATTTT. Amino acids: CSLLGQPSTDTQYF.

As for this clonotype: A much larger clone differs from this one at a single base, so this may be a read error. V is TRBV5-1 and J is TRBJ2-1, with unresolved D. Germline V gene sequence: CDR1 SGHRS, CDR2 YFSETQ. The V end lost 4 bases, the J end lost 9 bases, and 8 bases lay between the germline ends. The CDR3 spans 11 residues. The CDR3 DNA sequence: TGCGCCAGCAGCCCCCCAGCTGAGCAGTTCTTC. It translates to CASSPPAEQFF.

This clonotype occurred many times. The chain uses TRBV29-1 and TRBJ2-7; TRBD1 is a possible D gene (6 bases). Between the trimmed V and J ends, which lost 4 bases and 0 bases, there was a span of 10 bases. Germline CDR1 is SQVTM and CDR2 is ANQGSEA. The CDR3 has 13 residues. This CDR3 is CSVARGVSYEQYF. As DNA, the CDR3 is TGCAGCGTTGCCAGGGGCGTCTCCTACGAGCAGTACTTC.

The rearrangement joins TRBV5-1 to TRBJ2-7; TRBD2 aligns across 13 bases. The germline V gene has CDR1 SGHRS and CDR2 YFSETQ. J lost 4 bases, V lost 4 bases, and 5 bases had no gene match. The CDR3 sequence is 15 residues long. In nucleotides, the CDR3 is TGCGCCAGCAGCCCCGGGACTAGCGGGACGTACGAGCAGTACTTC. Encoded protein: CASSPGTSGTYEQYF.

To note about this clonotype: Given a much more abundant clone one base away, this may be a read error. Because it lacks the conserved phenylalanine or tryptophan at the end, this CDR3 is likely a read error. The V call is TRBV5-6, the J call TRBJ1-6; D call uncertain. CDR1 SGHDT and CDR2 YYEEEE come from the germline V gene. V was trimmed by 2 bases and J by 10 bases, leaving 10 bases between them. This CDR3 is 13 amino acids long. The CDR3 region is CASSLTRESPLHV. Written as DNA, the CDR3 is TGTGCCAGCAGCTTAACAAGGGAATCACCCCTCCACGTT.